This TCR beta chain emerged from a study of CD8 T cells in ankylosing spondylitis. TCRdb re-derived calls from the 5' RACE reads in MiXCR, one entry per CDR3 protein. The sample holds 200,000 to 250,000 distinct CDR3 sequences; over 9.5% are singletons and the top ten take 21%. This clonotype was seen many times. Trimming pared 4 bases from V and 11 bases from J, leaving 12 bases between. CDR3 size: 13 residues. Germline CDR1 reads LGHDT; CDR2 reads YNNKEL (reference sequence). The chain recombines TRBV3-1 with TRBJ1-6; D gene ambiguous. The material sequenced was blood, either unsorted or a sorted T cell fraction (not recorded which). This receptor was identified in a male donor with ankylosing spondylitis or in good health (not recorded which). Written as DNA, the CDR3 is TGTGCCAGCAGCCCCCCGGGCACCGCACCCCTCCACTTT. Its translation: CASSPPGTAPLHF.